This TCR beta chain was captured in a study of metastatic and nonmetastatic thyroid tumors (dated by TCRdb to between 2020 and 2021). Describing the broader study: Repertoires were compared across peripheral blood and tumor or nodule tissue samples from malignant and benign thyroid patients.

Libraries were built with PCR. TCRdb shows the sequencer as Illumina HiSeq 4000. High-throughput sequencing was used to profile the CDR3 region of the TCR beta-chain in every patient. The published analysis was carried out like this. The researchers built a classifier to tell apart papillary thyroid cancer patients with distant metastasis, based on CDR3 differences among clinicopathological groups. To measure repertoire diversity the researchers used the Shannon index, while the Morisita-Horn index served to gauge how similar the tumor and blood repertoires were. Using fastp trimming at Q25 and MiXCR clonotype assembly, TCRdb reanalyzed the public sequencing data and kept in-frame beta chains. The V and J calls were determined by TCRdb, not by the authors. The sample table holds some 54,000 clones, of which approximately 15% were seen once. The top ten clonotypes cover almost 3% of the sample. This clone was seen many times. Its antigen is still unknown. No base quality values were provided; no much bigger clone lies one nucleotide off.

Before undergoing thyroid surgery, none of the patients had been given any kind of treatment. Using T-cell receptor beta sequencing, the study looked back at clinical samples from patients collected from about 2011 to 2019. Points the paper makes about the study in general: In both blood and tumor samples, TCR beta diversity was reported to be significantly higher in malignant tumors than in benign nodules.

In the germline V gene (reference sequence), CDR1 corresponds to SEHNR and CDR2 to FQNEAQ. Ends trimmed: V by 3 bases, J by 3 bases; bases unmatched to a gene: 5. From its cysteine to its phenylalanine, the CDR3 spans 14 amino acids. Here the CDR3 DNA is all that survives: 42 bases in frame from base 1. The V and J segments used are TRBV7-9 and TRBJ2-7; 7 central bases correspond to TRBD1. Sequencing was done on a sample of blood. This receptor was obtained from a female donor with papillary thyroid cancer or a benign thyroid nodule (not recorded which). Some clones in this sample may be carry-over from other donors' samples. The CDR3 protein: CASSLRTGLYEQYF. The bases are TGTGCCAGCAGCTTGAGGACAGGACTCTACGAGCAGTACTTC.